Included here is one T cell receptor (beta chain) sequence, with context. What it binds is not known. The data stem from a study of blood T cells in healthy people across ages. General study results and limits: A roughly linear age-dependent decrease characterized TCR beta diversity per million T cells.

The CDR3 is 16 residues long. The V gene end was trimmed by 7 bases and the J gene end by 2 bases; junction bases not matched to a gene: 7. The V gene's germline CDR1 is MNHNS and CDR2 SASEGT. Peripheral blood samples of approximately 10 milliliters were drawn from each donor. Primers used in a second PCR of roughly 6 to 12 cycles were a sample-barcoded 5' primer and a J-beta primer mix. TCRdb ran MiXCR on the 5' RACE reads and lists one entry per CDR3 protein. The data contain roughly 1 million distinct CDR3 sequences, roughly 24% of them singletons. This same sample was also part of a study on T cells of mothers and their children. From that second work: Over five children and their three healthy Caucasian mothers were the donors. In each mother, TCR beta CDR3 reads exceeded 8.5 million; in each child, they numbered around 3 million.

This chain uses TRBV6-1 with TRBJ2-1, with TRBD2 matching 11 bases. This TCR was recovered from a girl aged 2 to 9 in good health. The sample was blood. The CDR3 is CASIRLAGNPYNEQFF. The CDR3 DNA reads TGTGCCAGCATCAGACTAGCGGGGAACCCCTACAATGAGCAGTTCTTC.